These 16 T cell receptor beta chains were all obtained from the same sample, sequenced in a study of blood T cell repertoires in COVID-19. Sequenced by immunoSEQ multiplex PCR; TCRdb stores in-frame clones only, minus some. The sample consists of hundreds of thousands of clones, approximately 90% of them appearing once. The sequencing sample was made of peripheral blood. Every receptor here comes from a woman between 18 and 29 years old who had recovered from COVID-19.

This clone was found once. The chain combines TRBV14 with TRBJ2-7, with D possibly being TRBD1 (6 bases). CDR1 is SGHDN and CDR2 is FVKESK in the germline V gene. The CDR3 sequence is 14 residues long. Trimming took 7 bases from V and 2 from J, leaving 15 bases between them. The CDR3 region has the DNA TGTGCCAGCAATCGTATGGGGGCCACCTACGAGCAGTACGTC. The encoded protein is CASNRMGATYEQYV.

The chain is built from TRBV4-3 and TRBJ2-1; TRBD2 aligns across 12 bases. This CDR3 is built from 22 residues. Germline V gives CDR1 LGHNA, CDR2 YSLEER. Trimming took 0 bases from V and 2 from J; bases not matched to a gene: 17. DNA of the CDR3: TGCGCCAGCAGCCAAGATTGGATTCTCGTCAAACTAGCGGGAGGCCCCTACAATGAGCAGTTCTTC. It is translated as CASSQDWILVKLAGGPYNEQFF.

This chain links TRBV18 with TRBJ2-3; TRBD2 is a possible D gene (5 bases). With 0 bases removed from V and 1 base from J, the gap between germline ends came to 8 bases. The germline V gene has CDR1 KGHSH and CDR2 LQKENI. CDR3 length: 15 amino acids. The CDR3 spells CASSPPGVGTDTQYF. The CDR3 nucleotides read TGTGCCAGCTCACCACCGGGAGTTGGCACAGATACGCAGTATTTT.

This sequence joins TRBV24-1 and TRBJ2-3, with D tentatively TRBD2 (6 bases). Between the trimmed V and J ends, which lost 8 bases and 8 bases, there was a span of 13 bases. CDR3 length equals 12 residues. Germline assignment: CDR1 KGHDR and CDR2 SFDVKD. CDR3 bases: TGTGCCACCATGGGGGACTTAGGTACGCAGTATTTT. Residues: CATMGDLGTQYF.

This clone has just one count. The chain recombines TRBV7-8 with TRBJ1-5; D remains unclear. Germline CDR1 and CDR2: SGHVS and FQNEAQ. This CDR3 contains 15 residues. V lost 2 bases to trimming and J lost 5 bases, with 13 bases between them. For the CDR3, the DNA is TGTGCCAGCAGCTTAAGTGCGGAGCCCTATCAGCCCCAGCATTTT. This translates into CASSLSAEPYQPQHF. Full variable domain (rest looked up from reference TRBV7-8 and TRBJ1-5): GAGVSQSPRYKVAKRGQDVALRCDPISGHVSLFWYQQALGQGPEFLTYFQNEAQLDKSGLPSDRFFAERPEGSVSTLKIQRTQQEDSAVYLCASSLSAEPYQPQHFGDGTRLSIL.

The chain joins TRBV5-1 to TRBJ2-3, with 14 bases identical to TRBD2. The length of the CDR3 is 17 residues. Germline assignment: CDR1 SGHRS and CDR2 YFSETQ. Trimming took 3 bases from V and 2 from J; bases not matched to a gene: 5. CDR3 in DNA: TGCGCCAGCAGCTACGGACTAGCGGGAGGATACACAGATACGCAGTATTTT. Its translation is CASSYGLAGGYTDTQYF. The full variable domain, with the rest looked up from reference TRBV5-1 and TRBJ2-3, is KAGVTQTPRYLIKTRGQQVTLSCSPISGHRSVSWYQQTPGQGLQFLFEYFSETQRNKGNFPGRFSGRQFSNSRSEMNVSTLELGDSALYLCASSYGLAGGYTDTQYFGPGTRLTVL.

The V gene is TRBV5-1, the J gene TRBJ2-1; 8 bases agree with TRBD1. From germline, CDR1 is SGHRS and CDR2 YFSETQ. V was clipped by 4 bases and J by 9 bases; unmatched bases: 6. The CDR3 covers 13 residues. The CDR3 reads CASSEQGVGEQFF. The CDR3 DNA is TGCGCCAGCAGCGAACAGGGGGTTGGTGAGCAGTTCTTC. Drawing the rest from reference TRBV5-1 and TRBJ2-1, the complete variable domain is KAGVTQTPRYLIKTRGQQVTLSCSPISGHRSVSWYQQTPGQGLQFLFEYFSETQRNKGNFPGRFSGRQFSNSRSEMNVSTLELGDSALYLCASSEQGVGEQFFGPGTRLTVL.

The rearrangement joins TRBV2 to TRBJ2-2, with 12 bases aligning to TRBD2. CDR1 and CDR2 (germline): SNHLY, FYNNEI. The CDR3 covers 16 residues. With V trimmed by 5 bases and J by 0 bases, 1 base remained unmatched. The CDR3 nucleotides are TGTGCCAGCAGTAGGACTAGCGGGACGAACACCGGGGAGCTGTTTTTT. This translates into CASSRTSGTNTGELFF.

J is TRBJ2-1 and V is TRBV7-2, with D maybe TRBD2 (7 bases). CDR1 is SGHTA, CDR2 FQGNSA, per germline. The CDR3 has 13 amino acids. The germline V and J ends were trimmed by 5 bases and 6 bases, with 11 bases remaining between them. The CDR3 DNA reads TGTGCCAGCAGCAGCGGGACAAGCAATGAGCAGTTCTTC. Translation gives CASSSGTSNEQFF.

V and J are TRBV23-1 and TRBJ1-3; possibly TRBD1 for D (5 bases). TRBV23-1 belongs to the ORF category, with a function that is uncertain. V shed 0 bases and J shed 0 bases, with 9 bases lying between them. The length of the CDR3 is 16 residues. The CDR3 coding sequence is TGCGCCAGCAGTCAATCGCGGGGACTCTCTGGAAACACCATATATTTT. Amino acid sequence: CASSQSRGLSGNTIYF.

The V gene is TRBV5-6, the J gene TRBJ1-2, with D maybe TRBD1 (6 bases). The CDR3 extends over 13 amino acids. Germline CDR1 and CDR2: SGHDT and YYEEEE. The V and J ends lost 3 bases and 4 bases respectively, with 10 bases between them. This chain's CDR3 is CASSSQGFYGYTF. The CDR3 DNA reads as TGTGCCAGCAGCTCACAGGGTTTCTATGGCTACACCTTC.

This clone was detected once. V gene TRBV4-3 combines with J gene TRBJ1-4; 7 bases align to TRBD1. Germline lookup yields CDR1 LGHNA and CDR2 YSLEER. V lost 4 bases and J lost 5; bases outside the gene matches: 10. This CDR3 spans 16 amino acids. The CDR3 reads CASSRDSIGRNEKLFF. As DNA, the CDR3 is TGCGCCAGCAGCCGGGACAGTATCGGACGGAATGAAAAACTGTTTTTT.

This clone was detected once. The CDR3 is CATSRVVRDLYEQYV. The CDR3 DNA is TGTGCCACCAGCAGGGTAGTCAGGGATCTCTACGAGCAGTACGTC. V is TRBV15 and J is TRBJ2-7, with D possibly matching TRBD1 (5 bases). CDR3 length: 15 amino acids. CDR1 is LNHNV, CDR2 YYDKDF, per germline (reference sequence). V lost 3 bases, J lost 3 bases, and 15 bases lay in between.

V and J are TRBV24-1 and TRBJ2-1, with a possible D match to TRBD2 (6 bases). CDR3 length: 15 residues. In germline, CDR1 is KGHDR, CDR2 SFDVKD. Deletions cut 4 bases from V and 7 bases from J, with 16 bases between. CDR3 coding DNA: TGTGCCACCAGTGACCGGGGCTGGAGCGGGAATGAGCAGTTCTTC. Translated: CATSDRGWSGNEQFF.

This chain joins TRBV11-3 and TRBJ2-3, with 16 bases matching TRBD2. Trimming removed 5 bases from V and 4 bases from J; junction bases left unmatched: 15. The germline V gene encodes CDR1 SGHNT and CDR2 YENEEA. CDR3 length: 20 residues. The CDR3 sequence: CASSPVGLAGGEYLSDTQYF. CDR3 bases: TGTGCCAGCAGCCCAGTGGGACTAGCGGGAGGGGAGTATCTCTCAGATACGCAGTATTTT.

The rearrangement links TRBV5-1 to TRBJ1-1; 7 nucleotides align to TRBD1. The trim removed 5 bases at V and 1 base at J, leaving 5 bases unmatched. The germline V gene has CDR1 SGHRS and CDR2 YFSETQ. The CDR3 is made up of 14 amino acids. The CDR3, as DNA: TGCGCCAGCAGGATGACAGGGACGAACACTGAAGCTTTCTTT. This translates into CASRMTGTNTEAFF.